The 7 T cell receptor beta chains below all came from one sample that was sequenced in a study of blood T cell repertoires in COVID-19. Assay used: immunoSEQ multiplex PCR; TCRdb lists only in-frame clones, some missing. The sample contains under 80,000 clones, around nine tenths of which appear only once. The source material was peripheral blood. The receptors derive from a human donor in a cohort sampled during active COVID-19.

The V gene is TRBV6-6, the J gene TRBJ2-5, with D uncertain. Germline assignment: CDR1 MNHNY and CDR2 SVGAGI (reference sequence). The CDR3 has 12 residues. Trimming shortened V by 2 bases and J by 3 bases, and 4 bases separated the two germline ends. CDR3 nucleotide sequence: TGTGCCAGCAGTTACATCGAAGAGACCCAGTACTTC. This sequence encodes CASSYIEETQYF.

This clone appeared a single time. The chain combines TRBV24-1 with TRBJ1-1; no firm D call. Per the germline V gene, CDR1 is KGHDR and CDR2 is SFDVKD. This CDR3 is 14 amino acids long. V was clipped by 9 bases and J by 0 bases, with 13 bases between them. CDR3 residues: CATRGSSMNTEAFF. CDR3 bases: TGTGCCACCCGCGGCTCAAGTATGAACACTGAAGCTTTCTTT.

This clone was detected once. The chain employs TRBV5-1 and TRBJ2-7; 8 nucleotides match TRBD2. The germline V gene encodes CDR1 SGHRS and CDR2 YFSETQ. This CDR3 region has 13 residues. The V and J ends lost 5 bases and 6 bases, in that order; junction bases with no gene match: 7. As DNA, the CDR3 is TGCGCCAGCAGGGATAGCGGGGCTCCCGAGCAGTACTTC. Its protein product is CASRDSGAPEQYF.

The chain employs TRBV15 and TRBJ2-1; the match to TRBD2 covers 11 bases. Germline V gene data show CDR1 as LNHNV and CDR2 as YYDKDF (reference sequence). With 6 bases clipped from V and 4 bases from J, the junction kept 5 bases outside the gene matches. The CDR3 runs 15 residues. This CDR3 reads CATRKASGGYNEQFF. DNA for the CDR3: TGTGCCACCAGGAAGGCTAGCGGGGGGTACAATGAGCAGTTCTTC.

The chain recombines TRBV4-3 with TRBJ2-3; D perhaps matches TRBD2 (5 bases). CDR1 and CDR2 from the germline V gene are LGHNA and YSLEER. The V and J ends lost 3 bases and 5 bases respectively, with 12 bases between them. The CDR3 is 14 amino acids. The chain's CDR3 is CASSHDTRRDTQYF. CDR3 DNA: TGCGCCAGCAGCCACGATACTAGGAGAGATACGCAGTATTTT.

The chain recombines TRBV30 with TRBJ2-7, with D perhaps TRBD2 (6 bases). The V end was cut by 2 bases, the J end by 3 bases, with 11 bases between. The germline V gene has CDR1 GTSNPN and CDR2 SVGIG (reference sequence). The CDR3 is made up of 13 amino acids. The CDR3, as DNA: TGTGCCTGGAGTCGCGGGGATCTCTACGAGCAGTACTTC. Encoded protein: CAWSRGDLYEQYF.

Concerning this clone itself: Other DNA sequences in the sample encode the same CDR3. J is TRBJ1-3 and V is TRBV3-1 (or the pseudogene TRBV3-2); D possibly corresponds to TRBD1 (6 bases). Germline values: CDR1 LGHDT, CDR2 YNNKEL (reference sequence). Deletions cut 2 bases from V and 2 bases from J, with 10 bases between. This CDR3 has 15 amino acids. CDR3 sequence: CASSQRGGTGNTIYF. DNA of the CDR3: TGTGCCAGCAGCCAAAGAGGGGGAACTGGAAACACCATATATTTT.